This record looks at one T cell receptor beta chain sequence and its context. Its cognate antigen has yet to be identified. No base quality values were provided; no much bigger clone lies one nucleotide off. TCRbeta CDR3 regions were amplified from genomic DNA by means of the immunoSEQ Assay, a bias-controlled multiplex PCR. Regarding the original processing steps: The number of nucleated cells in each sample was estimated from the amplification of reference gene primers within the assay. To quantify the absolute abundance of each unique TCRbeta CDR3 rearrangement, sequence reads were collapsed and filtered. Productive Simpson clonality was computed per sample as the square root of Simpson's diversity index over productive rearrangements. TCRdb carries this immuneACCESS record with in-frame sequences only. Its versions omit some clonotypes, under half of them owing to an unresolved V gene in the studies checked, with the rest unexplained. V, J and clone size reflect that table, while D and trimming were determined from the DNA. The table for this sample lists 150,000 to 200,000 clones; approximately 90% of them were counted only once. 0.5% to 0.6% of the sample is taken by the ten largest.

The data belong to a study of blood T cell repertoires in COVID-19 (dated by TCRdb to the early 2020s). Concerning the study at large: Collaborator samples came from the United States, Italy and Spain and covered acute and convalescent phases of COVID-19. The material from the prospective study consisted of cDNA or gDNA derived from T cells, B-cell-depleted T cells, or PBMCs. The dataset comprised deeply sampled blood TCRbeta repertoires from subjects exposed to, actively infected with, or recovered from COVID-19. The repertoires were made available in a free public database intended to serve as a resource for research on the immune response to SARS-CoV-2. Samples came from the ongoing ImmuneRACE study (first 160 participants) plus 1,254 subjects from 6 global collaborators. The sample metadata nearly always contained a de-identified subject ID, COVID-19 status, age in years and sex. Where available, HLA class I and class II types were taken from metadata supplied by the sample provider and were not determined by assay-based typing.

Paper-wide results and their limitations: Clinical and demographic metadata were provided uncurated, with the amount varying by source and participant.

CDR1 and CDR2 are read off the germline V gene as MDHEN and SYDVKM. Its CDR3 holds 12 amino acids, cysteine through phenylalanine. Here the CDR3 DNA is all that survives: 36 bases in frame from base 1. The trim is 7 bases for V and 2 bases for J, with a gap of 6 bases between the germline ends. The collaborating institutions used their own protocols to collect whole blood in K2EDTA tubes. Collaborator samples were shipped for TCRbeta analysis as frozen whole blood, isolated PBMCs, or DNA extracted from either sample type. This receptor was obtained from a man in his fifties or sixties with acute or convalescent COVID-19. Sequencing input: peripheral blood. The receptor chain draws on TRBV28 and TRBJ1-5; the D gene identity is not certain. The CDR3 corresponds to CASISGNQPQHF. The nucleotide sequence reads TGTGCCAGCATTTCTGGCAATCAGCCCCAGCATTTT.